This T cell receptor beta chain appears in the sequencing data of a study of blood T cell repertoires in COVID-19. Background on the study: The samples span acute and convalescent COVID-19 from the United States, Italy and Spain. From T cells, B-cell-depleted T cells, or PBMCs came the material, which was cDNA or gDNA.

Membership in each cohort depended on participant-reported clinical history. Original data processing: For nucleated cells, counts were estimated from reference gene primer amplification. Data came from immunoSEQ multiplex PCR; TCRdb stores just in-frame clones and leaves some out. V, J and clone size are those of that table, while D and trimming were read from the DNA. The sample has some 230,000 clones, approximately 84% seen once. This TCR derives from a man aged 40-55 years who had recovered from COVID-19. Material: PBMCs or T cells enriched from blood (not recorded which).

This CDR3 is CATRGRSNTGELFF. As DNA, the CDR3 is TGTGCCACCCGGGGTCGATCGAACACCGGGGAGCTGTTTTTT. V usage is TRBV24-1 and J usage is TRBJ2-2; D may be TRBD2 (5 bases). Germline V gene sequence: CDR1 KGHDR, CDR2 SFDVKD. The CDR3 spans 14 residues. The germline V and J ends were trimmed by 9 bases and 0 bases, with 10 bases remaining between them.